These 32 T cell receptor beta chains originate from one sample sequenced in a study of CD8 T cells in ankylosing spondylitis. Overall study findings and caveats: Under 10 highly homologous variants formed a TCR beta motif that appeared characteristic of ankylosing spondylitis blood.

These receptors' antigens are unknown. TCRdb processed the 5' RACE reads anew with MiXCR; each CDR3 protein has one entry. The sample contains fewer than 550,000 distinct CDR3 sequences, about 5% of which appear only once. The sequencing sample was made of blood, either unsorted or a sorted T cell fraction (not recorded which). The receptors originated from a male donor with ankylosing spondylitis.

This clonotype was seen at least ten times. The V and J genes are TRBV15 and TRBJ2-5, with 7 bases identical to TRBD1. This CDR3 has 15 amino acids. Germline V gene sequence: CDR1 LNHNV, CDR2 YYDKDF (reference sequence). After removal of 1 base from V and 2 bases from J, the junction contained 4 bases not matched to a gene. This CDR3 reads CATSRVRQGQETQYF. As DNA, the CDR3 is TGTGCCACCAGCAGAGTGAGACAGGGACAAGAGACCCAGTACTTC.

Ten or more counts support this clonotype. This chain links TRBV12-3 or TRBV12-4 with TRBJ2-1, with 7 positions matching TRBD2. With V trimmed by 6 bases and J by 3 bases, 8 bases remained unmatched. The CDR3 totals 15 residues. CDR3 amino acids: CASRVRSGVYNEQFF. For the CDR3, the DNA is TGTGCCAGCAGGGTTAGGAGCGGGGTCTACAATGAGCAGTTCTTC.

This clonotype was picked up many times. The chain uses TRBV5-1 and TRBJ1-3, with D possibly being TRBD1 (6 bases). This CDR3 is built from 14 residues. Deletions cut 0 bases from V and 4 bases from J, with 8 bases between. Germline lookup yields CDR1 SGHRS and CDR2 YFSETQ. In DNA, the CDR3 is TGCGCCAGCAGCTTGGCAGGGGAAGGAAACACCATATATTTT. Protein: CASSLAGEGNTIYF.

CDR3 residues: CASSPRPGDDYEQYF. The CDR3 coding sequence is TGTGCCAGCAGCCCACGGCCAGGGGATGACTACGAGCAGTACTTC. The chain links TRBV7-2 to TRBJ2-7; D might be TRBD1 (6 bases). V lost 5 bases, J lost 3 bases, and 17 bases lay in between. CDR1 is SGHTA and CDR2 is FQGNSA in the germline V gene. The CDR3 is 15 amino acids.

In this sample, this clonotype turned up a few times. The chain joins TRBV2 to TRBJ2-4; 10 bases fit TRBD2. J lost 4 bases, V lost 3 bases, and 0 bases had no gene match. CDR3 size: 14 residues. Germline V lookup: CDR1 SNHLY, CDR2 FYNNEI. CDR3 sequence (DNA): TGTGCCAGCAGTGAGACTAGCGGGAAAAACATTCAGTACTTC. Translating gives CASSETSGKNIQYF.

This clonotype was recorded many times. The chain joins TRBV7-9 to TRBJ2-7; D is perhaps TRBD2 (6 bases). The V gene lost 6 bases and the J gene lost 4 bases, with 13 bases spanning the gap. Germline values: CDR1 SEHNR, CDR2 FQNEAQ (reference sequence). This CDR3 is built from 13 residues. CDR3 nucleotides: TGTGCCAGCAGGGCCGGGCTAGCGTACGAGCAGTACTTC. Protein sequence: CASRAGLAYEQYF. The complete variable domain, with remaining parts taken from reference TRBV7-9 and TRBJ2-7, reads DTGVSQNPRHKITKRGQNVTFRCDPISEHNRLYWYRQTLGQGPEFLTYFQNEAQLEKSRLLSDRFSAERPKGSFSTLEIQRTEQGDSAMYLCASRAGLAYEQYFGPGTRLTVT.

V usage is TRBV5-1 and J usage is TRBJ2-1; D may correspond to TRBD1 or TRBD2 (6 bases each). The CDR3 has 15 amino acids. Germline lookup yields CDR1 SGHRS and CDR2 YFSETQ. The DNA of the CDR3 is TGCGCGTCGAATAGGAGGGGGAGCTCCTACAATGAGCAGTTCTTC. Its translation: CASNRRGSSYNEQFF.

The table lists this clonotype with many counts. The chain couples TRBV9 to TRBJ1-1; possible D gene TRBD1, 6 bases. V lost 3 bases and J 5 bases, leaving 14 bases between the germline ends. The CDR3 sequence is 14 residues long. The germline gives CDR1 SGDLS, CDR2 YYNGEE. Written as DNA, the CDR3 is TGTGCCAGCAGCGACGGGGGCCTAGGAACTGAAGCTTTCTTT. It specifies CASSDGGLGTEAFF.

This clonotype was observed at least ten times. The chain carries TRBV5-1 and TRBJ1-1, with 7 bases aligning to TRBD1. The length of the CDR3 is 16 residues. Unmatched junction bases numbered 8, after V lost 0 bases and J lost 3 bases. Germline loops: CDR1 SGHRS, CDR2 YFSETQ. CDR3 sequence: CASSLVQGLGDTEAFF. In DNA form, the CDR3 reads TGCGCCAGCAGCTTGGTACAGGGGCTCGGGGACACTGAAGCTTTCTTT.

The sample holds many counts of this clonotype. This chain links TRBV2 with TRBJ2-2, with 10 bases matching TRBD2. Germline lookup yields CDR1 SNHLY and CDR2 FYNNEI. The CDR3 extends over 15 amino acids. Trimming removed 4 bases from V and 3 bases from J; junction bases left unmatched: 2. CDR3 residues: CASSASGRDTGELFF. CDR3 DNA sequence: TGTGCCAGCAGTGCTAGCGGGAGAGACACCGGGGAGCTGTTTTTT.

The sample holds many counts of this clonotype. The V and J genes are TRBV10-2 and TRBJ2-7, with 7 nucleotides matching TRBD1. The V segment lost 6 bases and the J segment 3 bases; nucleotides outside the gene matches: 8. This CDR3 is 14 amino acids long. Germline CDR1 WSHSY, CDR2 SAAADI. The CDR3 region is CASSKYTGDYEQYF. CDR3 sequence (DNA): TGCGCCAGCAGCAAATACACAGGGGACTACGAGCAGTACTTC.

This clonotype was seen at least ten times. The chain links TRBV11-2 to TRBJ1-1; perhaps TRBD1 as D (6 bases). In germline, CDR1 is SGHAT, CDR2 FQNNGV. The CDR3 is made up of 14 amino acids. Trimming removed 1 base at V and 3 bases at J, with 9 bases between. CDR3 protein: CASSLGGAHTEAFF. CDR3 DNA: TGTGCCAGCAGCTTAGGGGGGGCGCACACTGAAGCTTTCTTT. Together with reference TRBV11-2 and TRBJ1-1, the CDR3 gives the full variable domain: EAGVAQSPRYKIIEKRQSVAFWCNPISGHATLYWYQQILGQGPKLLIQFQNNGVVDDSQLPKDRFSAERLKGVDSTLKIQPAKLEDSAVYLCASSLGGAHTEAFFGQGTRLTVV.

This clonotype was observed many times. V gene TRBV12-3 or TRBV12-4 combines with J gene TRBJ1-6; D not certain. This CDR3 is 17 amino acids long. V was shortened by 5 bases and J by 0 bases, with 14 bases between the two germline ends. In DNA form, the CDR3 reads TGTGCCAGCAGTCCTAGGGAGTGGAGCTCCTATAATTCACCCCTCCACTTT. Protein sequence: CASSPREWSSYNSPLHF.

This clonotype occurred a few times. This sequence joins TRBV4-2 and TRBJ2-3; tentative D call: TRBD2 (6 bases). V was cut by 2 bases and J by 4 bases, with 13 bases left in between. CDR3 size: 15 residues. Per the germline V gene, CDR1 is LGHNA and CDR2 is YNFKEQ. DNA of the CDR3: TGTGCCAGCAGCCAACACCCCCGACTAGCAGATACGCAGTATTTT. Translation: CASSQHPRLADTQYF.

In its sample, this clonotype was seen many times. The J gene is TRBJ2-3, the V gene TRBV7-9; D might be TRBD2 (5 bases). The CDR3 has 13 residues. Trimming took off 5 bases at V and 4 bases at J, with 10 bases between the two ends. Germline V CDR1 and CDR2: SEHNR, FQNEAQ (reference sequence). DNA for the CDR3: TGTGCCAGCAGCCCCCTAGCTTCAGATACGCAGTATTTT. Residues: CASSPLASDTQYF.

This clonotype was detected a few times. The gene calls are TRBV4-3 and TRBJ1-1, with a weak D call TRBD1 (6 bases). This CDR3 spans 16 amino acids. V shed 1 base and J shed 1 base, with 13 bases lying between them. CDR1 is LGHNA, CDR2 YSLEER, per germline. CDR3 DNA: TGCGCCAGCAGCCAAGCAATACAGGGCTGGAACACTGAAGCTTTCTTT. This gives the protein CASSQAIQGWNTEAFF.

This clonotype was picked up many times. The J gene is TRBJ2-1, the V gene TRBV11-2; TRBD2 is a possible D gene (6 bases). V was clipped by 5 bases and J by 4 bases, with 15 bases between them. Germline V gene sequence: CDR1 SGHAT, CDR2 FQNNGV. The length of the CDR3 is 15 residues. CDR3 loop: CASSPAGGIYNEQFF. CDR3 bases: TGTGCCAGCAGCCCCGCCGGGGGAATTTACAATGAGCAGTTCTTC.

This clonotype was detected many times. The chain uses TRBV7-2 and TRBJ1-3, with D possibly matching TRBD1 (5 bases). The CDR3 totals 15 residues. Germline V gene sequence: CDR1 SGHTA, CDR2 FQGNSA. V was clipped by 1 base and J by 2 bases, with 9 bases between them. This CDR3 reads CASSLVRETGNTIYF. In DNA, the CDR3 is TGTGCCAGCAGCTTAGTCAGGGAAACTGGAAACACCATATATTTT.

This clonotype has at least ten counts. The chain is built from TRBV10-3 and TRBJ2-5; TRBD2 matches at 15 bases. CDR1 and CDR2 (germline): ENHRY, SYGVKD. The CDR3 has 15 amino acids. V was clipped by 10 bases and J by 4 bases; unmatched bases: 7. This chain's CDR3 is CATGLAGGRVETQYF. The CDR3, as DNA: TGTGCCACTGGACTAGCGGGGGGGCGCGTAGAGACCCAGTACTTC.

V usage is TRBV20-1 and J usage is TRBJ2-4; no definite D call. Trimming took 0 bases from V and 0 from J, leaving 6 bases between them. Germline V gene data show CDR1 as DFQATT and CDR2 as SNEGSKA (reference sequence). The CDR3 consists of 14 residues. CDR3 coding DNA: TGCAGTGCTAGAGATGAGATAGCCAAAAACATTCAGTACTTC. Protein: CSARDEIAKNIQYF.

At least ten counts were recorded for this clonotype. The chain joins TRBV20-1 to TRBJ2-5, with a tentative D call TRBD2 (6 bases). The CDR3 sequence is 13 residues long. Deletions cut 6 bases from V and 0 bases from J, with 11 bases between. Per germline, CDR1 DFQATT and CDR2 SNEGSKA (reference sequence). The CDR3: CSAPDYYQETQYF. CDR3 bases: TGCAGTGCCCCGGACTATTACCAAGAGACCCAGTACTTC.

This clonotype was counted between two and nine times. The V call is TRBV30, the J call TRBJ2-5; 7 nucleotides agree with TRBD2. The CDR3 contains 13 residues. V shed 1 base, J shed 5 bases, and the junction held 4 bases outside the gene matches. Per germline, CDR1 GTSNPN and CDR2 SVGIG (reference sequence). DNA for the CDR3: TGTGCCTGGAGTGGTGACGGGAGGGAGACCCAGTACTTC. Translation gives CAWSGDGRETQYF.

This clonotype came up many times. V gene TRBV7-9 combines with J gene TRBJ2-2; D possibly corresponds to TRBD1 (6 bases). V lost 0 bases and J 6 bases, leaving 17 bases between the germline ends. This CDR3 has 17 amino acids. Germline V gene lookup returns CDR1 SEHNR and CDR2 FQNEAQ (reference sequence). The CDR3 loop is CASSLALGQIIAGELFF. CDR3 bases: TGTGCCAGCAGCTTAGCGCTAGGACAGATAATAGCCGGGGAGCTGTTTTTT.

This clonotype was detected many times. The J gene is TRBJ2-7, the V gene TRBV29-1; unclear D gene. Germline CDR1 reads SQVTM; CDR2 reads ANQGSEA. The CDR3 totals 13 residues. V was cut by 5 bases and J by 0 bases, with 11 bases left in between. The CDR3 loop reads CSVILITSYEQYF. The CDR3 coding sequence is TGCAGCGTTATCCTCATTACCTCCTACGAGCAGTACTTC.

This clonotype appeared a few times. V usage is TRBV28 and J usage is TRBJ2-2, with TRBD1 as a possible D gene (6 bases). V gave up 2 bases and J gave up 2 bases, with 12 bases separating them. Germline assignment: CDR1 MDHEN and CDR2 SYDVKM. The CDR3 extends over 16 amino acids. CDR3 in amino acids: CASSLTGTTNTGELFF. CDR3 sequence (DNA): TGTGCCAGCAGTTTAACCGGGACAACCAACACCGGGGAGCTGTTTTTT.

This clonotype has a count of ten or more. The rearrangement uses TRBV5-1 and TRBJ1-5; the D is unclear. The CDR3 totals 13 residues. Germline assignment: CDR1 SGHRS and CDR2 YFSETQ. Deletions cut 2 bases from V and 4 bases from J, with 7 bases between. CDR3 sequence reads: CASSFGINQPQHF. CDR3 sequence (DNA): TGCGCCAGCAGCTTTGGCATAAATCAGCCCCAGCATTTT. Full variable domain (rest looked up from reference TRBV5-1 and TRBJ1-5): KAGVTQTPRYLIKTRGQQVTLSCSPISGHRSVSWYQQTPGQGLQFLFEYFSETQRNKGNFPGRFSGRQFSNSRSEMNVSTLELGDSALYLCASSFGINQPQHFGDGTRLSIL.

This clonotype showed up many times. This chain's CDR3 is CASSLGPGAAETQYF. The CDR3 DNA reads as TGTGCCAGCAGCTTAGGCCCAGGGGCGGCGGAGACCCAGTACTTC. This chain uses TRBV7-9 with TRBJ2-5; tentative D call: TRBD1 (6 bases). Germline lookup yields CDR1 SEHNR and CDR2 FQNEAQ (reference sequence). The CDR3 contains 15 residues. Trimming took off 1 base at V and 5 bases at J, with 14 bases between the two ends.

In this sample, this clonotype turned up many times. The chain joins TRBV7-2 to TRBJ2-7; the match to TRBD1 covers 7 bases. This CDR3 has 13 residues. V lost 5 bases and J lost 6; bases outside the gene matches: 7. Germline V CDR1 and CDR2: SGHTA, FQGNSA. The CDR3: CASSQRQGGEQYF. As DNA, the CDR3 is TGTGCCAGCAGCCAAAGACAGGGCGGCGAGCAGTACTTC. Full variable domain (remainder filled in from reference TRBV7-2 and TRBJ2-7): GAGVSQSPSNKVTEKGKDVELRCDPISGHTALYWYRQSLGQGLEFLIYFQGNSAPDKSGLPSDRFSAERTGGSVSTLTIQRTQQEDSAVYLCASSQRQGGEQYFGPGTRLTVT.

This clonotype was counted at least ten times. The gene calls are TRBV6-2 or TRBV6-3 and TRBJ2-1; D might be TRBD1 (6 bases). The germline V gene encodes CDR1 MNHEY and CDR2 SVGEGT. The CDR3 runs to 13 residues. V lost 5 bases to trimming and J lost 8 bases, with 13 bases between them. For the CDR3, the DNA is TGTGCCAGCAGTCTACAGGGTTTTGATGAGCAGTTCTTC. It is translated as CASSLQGFDEQFF.

This clonotype was observed at least ten times. This chain joins TRBV28 and TRBJ2-3, with 8 bases identical to TRBD2. CDR1 is MDHEN, CDR2 SYDVKM, per germline. Losses at the gene ends were 5 bases for V and 1 base for J; bases not matched to a gene: 8. CDR3 length: 16 residues. This CDR3 reads CASSTQAGVRTDTQYF. CDR3 sequence (DNA): TGTGCCAGCAGTACGCAAGCGGGAGTCCGCACAGATACGCAGTATTTT.

The sample holds a few counts of this clonotype. V usage is TRBV2 and J usage is TRBJ2-5; 7 bases fit TRBD2. This CDR3 is 16 amino acids long. V shed 6 bases, J shed 5 bases, and the junction held 15 bases outside the gene matches. CDR1 SNHLY and CDR2 FYNNEI come from the germline V gene. CDR3 coding DNA: TGTGCCAGCAGCCCCAGAGGGACTACTAGTATTGAGACCCAGTACTTC. Protein sequence: CASSPRGTTSIETQYF.

This clonotype was recorded at least ten times. The chain is built from TRBV27 and TRBJ2-2; 9 bases are shared with TRBD1. After removal of 4 bases from V and 4 bases from J, the junction contained 7 bases not matched to a gene. The CDR3 is 16 amino acids. Germline V CDR1 and CDR2: MNHEY, SMNVEV (reference sequence). CDR3 coding DNA: TGTGCCAGCAGTTGGGGACAGGGTGAATTCACCGGGGAGCTGTTTTTT. Translated, it gives CASSWGQGEFTGELFF.